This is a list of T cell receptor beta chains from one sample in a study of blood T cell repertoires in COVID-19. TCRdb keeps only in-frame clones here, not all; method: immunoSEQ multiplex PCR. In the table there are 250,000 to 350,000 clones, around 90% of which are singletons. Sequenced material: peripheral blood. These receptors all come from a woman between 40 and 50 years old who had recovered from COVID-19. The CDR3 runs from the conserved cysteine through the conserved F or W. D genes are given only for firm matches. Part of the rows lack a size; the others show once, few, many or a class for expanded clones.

CDR3nt: TGTGCCAGCTCACCGGGACAGGGGAGAGAGACCCAGTACTTC; CDR3aa: CASSPGQGRETQYF; j_gene: TRBJ2-5; v_gene: TRBV18; d_gene: TRBD1; abundance: .
CDR3nt: TGTGCCAGCAGCGAGAGGGGGTCGGATACGCAGTATTTT; CDR3aa: CASSERGSDTQYF; j_gene: TRBJ2-3; v_gene: TRBV9; d_gene: .; abundance: .
CDR3nt: TGCGCCAGCAGCCAAGATCTCGGGTTCTACGAGCAGTACTTC; CDR3aa: CASSQDLGFYEQYF; j_gene: TRBJ2-7; v_gene: TRBV4-1; d_gene: .; abundance: few
CDR3nt: TGCGCCAGCAGCTTCGGGACAGCGAACACTGAAGCTTTCTTT; CDR3aa: CASSFGTANTEAFF; j_gene: TRBJ1-1; v_gene: TRBV5-1; d_gene: TRBD1; abundance: once
CDR3nt: TGTGCCAGCAGTTCCCGACTAGCAACCTACAATGAGCAGTTCTTC; CDR3aa: CASSSRLATYNEQFF; j_gene: TRBJ2-1; v_gene: TRBV6-5; d_gene: TRBD2; abundance: .
CDR3nt: TGTGCCAGCAGTGAAGCGGCCGTCCCTGAAAAACTGTTTTTT; CDR3aa: CASSEAAVPEKLFF; j_gene: TRBJ1-4; v_gene: TRBV6-1; d_gene: .; abundance: .
CDR3nt: TGTGCCAGCTCGACTATTAGGACAGGGCTTAATGGAGAGACCCAGTACTTC; CDR3aa: CASSTIRTGLNGETQYF; j_gene: TRBJ2-5; v_gene: TRBV18; d_gene: TRBD1; abundance: .
CDR3nt: TGTGCCAGCAGGGAGGGAGTGGTAACTAGAAACACTGAAGCTTTCTTT; CDR3aa: CASREGVVTRNTEAFF; j_gene: TRBJ1-1; v_gene: TRBV6-6; d_gene: .; abundance: .
CDR3nt: TGCGCCAGCAGCCCGGGACTAGCGATCAATGAGCAGTTCTTC; CDR3aa: CASSPGLAINEQFF; j_gene: TRBJ2-1; v_gene: TRBV23-1; d_gene: TRBD2; abundance: .
CDR3nt: TGTGCCTGGAGTGTCCTACGGGAGCAGTACTTC; CDR3aa: CAWSVLREQYF; j_gene: TRBJ2-7; v_gene: TRBV30; d_gene: .; abundance: .
CDR3nt: TGTGCCAGCAGCCACCGGGGGAACACTGAAGCTTTCTTT; CDR3aa: CASSHRGNTEAFF; j_gene: TRBJ1-1; v_gene: TRBV3-1/TRBV3-2; d_gene: .; abundance: few
CDR3nt: TGTGCCAGCAGCCCGGGACTTGAGCCCTACGAGCAGTACTTC; CDR3aa: CASSPGLEPYEQYF; j_gene: TRBJ2-7; v_gene: TRBV3-1/TRBV3-2; d_gene: .; abundance: .
CDR3nt: TGTGCCAGCAGCTCGGCCGTCGGGTTCGAGCAGTACTTC; CDR3aa: CASSSAVGFEQYF; j_gene: TRBJ2-7; v_gene: TRBV5-5; d_gene: .; abundance: .
CDR3nt: TGCGCCAGCAGCCAAGAAGGGAGCGGGGGGAGCTACAATGAGCAGTTCTTC; CDR3aa: CASSQEGSGGSYNEQFF; j_gene: TRBJ2-1; v_gene: TRBV4-1; d_gene: TRBD2; abundance: .
CDR3nt: TGTGCCAGCAGCTTAGGCGGGATCGTTTCCTACGAGCAGTACTTC; CDR3aa: CASSLGGIVSYEQYF; j_gene: TRBJ2-7; v_gene: TRBV13; d_gene: .; abundance: .
CDR3nt: TGTGCCAGCTCCGGGACAGTTAGCAATCAGCCCCAGCATTTT; CDR3aa: CASSGTVSNQPQHF; j_gene: TRBJ1-5; v_gene: TRBV2; d_gene: TRBD1; abundance: .
CDR3nt: TGTGCTAGCAGCTTAGGGCCCGAGCGGGACGCCTCCTACAATGAGCAGTTCTTC; CDR3aa: CASSLGPERDASYNEQFF; j_gene: TRBJ2-1; v_gene: TRBV7-7; d_gene: TRBD2; abundance: .
CDR3nt: TGTGCCAGCAGTAAGACAGGGTTCAATCAGCCCCAGCATTTT; CDR3aa: CASSKTGFNQPQHF; j_gene: TRBJ1-5; v_gene: TRBV27; d_gene: TRBD1; abundance: .
CDR3nt: TGTGCCAGCAGCTCTTATCCGGGGGGCCTCCGGGGGGCCAACGTCCTGACTTTC; CDR3aa: CASSSYPGGLRGANVLTF; j_gene: TRBJ2-6; v_gene: TRBV7-9; d_gene: .; abundance: .
CDR3nt: TGTGCCACCAGTGACACTGGGACAGGAGGGAGGTACGAGCAGTACTTC; CDR3aa: CATSDTGTGGRYEQYF; j_gene: TRBJ2-7; v_gene: TRBV24-1; d_gene: TRBD1; abundance: .
CDR3nt: TGTGCCAGCTCCTGGGAGACGGGAGAGACCCAGTACTTC; CDR3aa: CASSWETGETQYF; j_gene: TRBJ2-5; v_gene: TRBV18; d_gene: .; abundance: .
CDR3nt: TGTGCCTGGAGGGGACAGGGGAACACTGAAGCTTTCTTT; CDR3aa: CAWRGQGNTEAFF; j_gene: TRBJ1-1; v_gene: TRBV30; d_gene: TRBD1; abundance: .
CDR3nt: TGTGCCAGCAGCCGGTGGGGCGGGAGGGCCAGGGAGACCCAGTACTTC; CDR3aa: CASSRWGGRARETQYF; j_gene: TRBJ2-5; v_gene: TRBV11-3; d_gene: TRBD2; abundance: .